This is a list of T cell receptor beta chains from one sample in a study of shared clonotypes between healthy human individuals. TCRdb keeps only in-frame clones here, not all; method: immunoSEQ multiplex PCR. The profile shows around 2.1 million clones, about 92% of them singletons. The sequenced sample was naive CD8+ T cells from PBMCs. The receptor source for this set is a man younger than 30 in good health. Some clones in this sample may be carry-over from other donors' samples. Each CDR3 is given with its conserved first and last residue. The order of the fields is CDR3 length, V gene, CDR3 protein.

len: 14; v_gene: TRBV15; CDR3aa: CATSGGQGGEKLFF
len: 19; v_gene: TRBV5-4; CDR3aa: CASSLTPGQGATGANVLTF
len: 13; v_gene: TRBV10-2; CDR3aa: CASLMLGLGTQYF
len: 14; v_gene: TRBV29-1; CDR3aa: CSVPGQGYYNEQFF
len: 16; v_gene: TRBV4-3; CDR3aa: CASSQDRGATNYGYTF
len: 17; v_gene: TRBV7-2; CDR3aa: CASSLRLAGNSYNEQFF
len: 13; v_gene: TRBV27; CDR3aa: CASSARTNYGYTF
len: 19; v_gene: TRBV4-1; CDR3aa: CASSQDFGTGGLSSTEAFF
len: 16; v_gene: TRBV28; CDR3aa: CASSPFTSDTYNEQFF
len: 12; v_gene: TRBV7-9; CDR3aa: CASSLSGGETFF
len: 13; v_gene: TRBV7-3; CDR3aa: CASSHGGRDEQFF
len: 16; v_gene: TRBV27; CDR3aa: CASTQSVGHRTYEQYF
len: 17; v_gene: TRBV28; CDR3aa: CASSLSARGVAKNIQYF
len: 13; v_gene: TRBV5-4; CDR3aa: CASSLGRNTEAFF
len: 13; v_gene: TRBV4-2; CDR3aa: CASSQSTKDEQYF
len: 14; v_gene: TRBV27; CDR3aa: CASSLGLAGDEQYF
len: 14; v_gene: TRBV7-6; CDR3aa: CASRGLAGGPTQYF
len: 12; v_gene: TRBV7-6; CDR3aa: CASSLDTRELFF
len: 14; v_gene: TRBV5-5; CDR3aa: CASSFEGSNQPQHF
len: 18; v_gene: TRBV27; CDR3aa: CASSLLMPLEGPSYEQYF
len: 15; v_gene: TRBV29-1; CDR3aa: CSVEFGWGLVETQYF
len: 19; v_gene: TRBV28; CDR3aa: CASSLLLPDLDHSGNTIYF
len: 14; v_gene: TRBV15; CDR3aa: CATSRVRGTDTQYF
len: 14; v_gene: TRBV7-2; CDR3aa: CASSLATGTGELFF
len: 14; v_gene: TRBV19; CDR3aa: CASGKRDRTYEQYF
len: 17; v_gene: TRBV4-1; CDR3aa: CASSHDLERERDNEQFF
len: 15; v_gene: TRBV28; CDR3aa: CASSYDRGINTEAFF
len: 14; v_gene: TRBV4-2; CDR3aa: CASSQKGLGWEQYF
len: 11; v_gene: TRBV15; CDR3aa: CATSRLGEQFF
len: 15; v_gene: TRBV9; CDR3aa: CASSPGTANWETQYF
len: 13; v_gene: TRBV28; CDR3aa: CASSLTGIYEQYF
len: 15; v_gene: TRBV5-4; CDR3aa: CASSLWGLTAYEQYF
len: 12; v_gene: TRBV27; CDR3aa: CASSLGRETQYF
len: 13; v_gene: TRBV6-5; CDR3aa: CASSQTGIYEQYF
len: 15; v_gene: TRBV27; CDR3aa: CASTLVGGRGNEQFF